This TCR beta chain was obtained from a study of blood T cell repertoires in COVID-19. As for the study in general: The study drew acute and convalescent COVID-19 samples from the United States, Italy and Spain.

Recruitment covered some 25 US areas and drew participants whose ages spanned about 18 to 90 years. The CDR3 length is 15 residues. V shed 5 bases and J shed 0 bases, with 13 bases lying between them. Germline assignment: CDR1 MGHRA and CDR2 YSYEKL. TCRdb's table, derived via immunoSEQ multiplex PCR, lists solely in-frame clones and lacks some. The sample has 490,000 or so clones, about nine tenths seen once. The source is a woman aged 55-69 years who had recovered from COVID-19. The V and J genes are TRBV4-1 and TRBJ1-2, with a tentative D call TRBD1 (5 bases). Sequences were obtained from PBMCs or T cells enriched from blood (not recorded which). CDR3 protein: CASSSTETANYGYTF. The CDR3 DNA sequence: TGCGCCAGCAGCTCTACCGAGACAGCTAACTATGGCTACACCTTC.